This T cell receptor (beta chain) was profiled in a study of OX40 agonist ivuxolimab in advanced cancers. Study-wide background: Partial responses occurred in three patients (one hepatocellular carcinoma, two cutaneous melanoma).

Sequencing used immunoSEQ multiplex PCR; TCRdb keeps in-frame clones, though not all of them. The table includes 48,000 or so clones, 70% to 90% detected once. Germline lookup yields CDR1 SNHLY and CDR2 FYNNEI. Trimming at V came to 5 bases and at J to 6 bases, leaving 6 bases not matched to a gene. The CDR3 is 14 amino acids. Samples were taken at baseline and on day 1 of cycles 4 and 7. Sequencing used CD4+ or CD8+ T cells sorted from blood, obtained in a trial of the OX40 agonist ivuxolimab. The chain carries TRBV2 and TRBJ2-2, with 7 positions matching TRBD1. This sequence was found in an adult with an advanced solid tumor such as melanoma, head and neck, liver or kidney cancer. This CDR3 is CASSTTGSAGELFF. As DNA, the CDR3 is TGTGCCAGCAGTACGACAGGGTCCGCCGGGGAGCTGTTTTTT.